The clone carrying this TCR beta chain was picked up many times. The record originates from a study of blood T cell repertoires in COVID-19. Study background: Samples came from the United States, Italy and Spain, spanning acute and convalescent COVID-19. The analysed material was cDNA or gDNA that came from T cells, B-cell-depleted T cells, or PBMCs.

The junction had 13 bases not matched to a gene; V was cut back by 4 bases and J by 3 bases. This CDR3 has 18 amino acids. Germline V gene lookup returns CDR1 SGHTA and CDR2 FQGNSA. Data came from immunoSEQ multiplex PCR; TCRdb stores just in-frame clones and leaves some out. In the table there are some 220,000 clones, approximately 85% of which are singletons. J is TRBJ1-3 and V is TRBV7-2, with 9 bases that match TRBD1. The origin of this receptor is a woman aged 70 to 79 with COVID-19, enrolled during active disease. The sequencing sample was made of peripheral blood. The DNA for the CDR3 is TGTGCCAGCAGCTCGGAGCCCGAACCGGGACAGGGTGGAAACACCATATATTTT. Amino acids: CASSSEPEPGQGGNTIYF.